The rows below give T cell receptor beta chains drawn from one sample of a study of blood T cell repertoires in COVID-19. Profiled with immunoSEQ multiplex PCR; TCRdb holds only in-frame clones, not every one. This sample has fewer than 50,000 clones; 73% occur once, and the top ten carry around 60%. The sample was peripheral blood. The origin of the receptors is a man at least 80 years old with acute or convalescent COVID-19. The CDR3 runs from the conserved cysteine through the conserved F or W. A D gene is named only where the DNA matches it firmly. A clone size is listed for some rows: how often the clone was seen (once, few, many), or a class if it is expanded.

V gene: TRBV3-1/TRBV3-2; J gene: TRBJ2-7; clone size: -; CDR3 length: 15; D gene: -; CDR3 DNA: TGTGCCAGCAGCCAAGCGTTAGAAGCGGGTTACGAGCAGTACTTC; CDR3 protein: CASSQALEAGYEQYF
V gene: TRBV14; J gene: TRBJ2-7; clone size: -; CDR3 length: 14; D gene: TRBD2; CDR3 DNA: TGTGCCAGCAGCCCAGCGGGAGGCGGCTACGAGCAGTACTTC; CDR3 protein: CASSPAGGGYEQYF
V gene: TRBV29-1; J gene: TRBJ2-3; clone size: -; CDR3 length: 15; D gene: TRBD2; CDR3 DNA: TGCAGCGGAAGGGGACTAGCGGGAACCCCAGATACGCAGTATTTT; CDR3 protein: CSGRGLAGTPDTQYF
V gene: TRBV18; J gene: TRBJ2-4; clone size: once; CDR3 length: 14; D gene: -; CDR3 DNA: TGTGCCAGCTCAGTACAGGGAGCCAAAAACATTCAGTACTTC; CDR3 protein: CASSVQGAKNIQYF
V gene: TRBV15; J gene: TRBJ2-5; clone size: -; CDR3 length: 19; D gene: TRBD2; CDR3 DNA: TGTGCCACCAGCAGAGATGCGGTTTGGAGCGGGAGGGCCGAGGAGACCCAGTACTTC; CDR3 protein: CATSRDAVWSGRAEETQYF
V gene: TRBV28; J gene: TRBJ2-7; clone size: -; CDR3 length: 14; D gene: TRBD2; CDR3 DNA: TGTGCCAGCAGTTTTCCGCTAGCGGCCTACGAGCAGTACTTC; CDR3 protein: CASSFPLAAYEQYF
V gene: TRBV18; J gene: TRBJ2-7; clone size: -; CDR3 length: 14; D gene: TRBD1; CDR3 DNA: TGTGCCAGCTCACCACCGTGGGCAGGGGGCGAGCAGTACTTC; CDR3 protein: CASSPPWAGGEQYF
V gene: TRBV6-5; J gene: TRBJ2-7; clone size: -; CDR3 length: 14; D gene: -; CDR3 DNA: TGTGCCAGCAGTTACTCCCGCGGGTCCTACGAGCAGTACTTC; CDR3 protein: CASSYSRGSYEQYF
V gene: TRBV7-8; J gene: TRBJ1-5; clone size: -; CDR3 length: 13; D gene: -; CDR3 DNA: TGTGCCAGCAGCTGGCAGGGTGTTCAGCCCCAGCATTTT; CDR3 protein: CASSWQGVQPQHF
V gene: TRBV7-3; J gene: TRBJ1-3; clone size: -; CDR3 length: 16; D gene: -; CDR3 DNA: TGTGCCAGCAGCTTAGCAGGCGCAGGCTCTGGAAACACCATATATTTT; CDR3 protein: CASSLAGAGSGNTIYF
V gene: TRBV2; J gene: TRBJ2-5; clone size: -; CDR3 length: 15; D gene: TRBD1; CDR3 DNA: TGTGCCAGCAGTGAAAGGGACGACAGGGAAGAGACCCAGTACTTC; CDR3 protein: CASSERDDREETQYF
V gene: TRBV6-5; J gene: TRBJ1-1; clone size: -; CDR3 length: 12; D gene: -; CDR3 DNA: TGTGCCAGCTCCGAGGGGAACACTGAAGCTTTCTTT; CDR3 protein: CASSEGNTEAFF
V gene: TRBV28; J gene: TRBJ2-1; clone size: -; CDR3 length: 13; D gene: -; CDR3 DNA: TGTGCCATCCGCGGCGGCCCCCGGCATGAGCAGTTCTTC; CDR3 protein: CAIRGGPRHEQFF
V gene: TRBV5-1; J gene: TRBJ2-5; clone size: -; CDR3 length: 13; D gene: -; CDR3 DNA: TGCGCCAGCAGCCTCTACGATCAAGAGACCCAGTACTTC; CDR3 protein: CASSLYDQETQYF
V gene: TRBV18; J gene: TRBJ2-7; clone size: once; CDR3 length: 14; D gene: -; CDR3 DNA: TGTGCCAGCTCACCAAACCCACGGTCCTACGAGCAGTACTTC; CDR3 protein: CASSPNPRSYEQYF
V gene: TRBV15; J gene: TRBJ1-2; clone size: -; CDR3 length: 12; D gene: TRBD1; CDR3 DNA: TGTGCCACCAGCAGAGGACAGGGAAGCTACACCTTC; CDR3 protein: CATSRGQGSYTF
V gene: TRBV19; J gene: TRBJ2-7; clone size: -; CDR3 length: 14; D gene: -; CDR3 DNA: TGTGCCAGTAGTATAGGGCCCAGGACCTACGAGCAGTACTTC; CDR3 protein: CASSIGPRTYEQYF
V gene: TRBV6-6; J gene: TRBJ2-1; clone size: -; CDR3 length: 15; D gene: TRBD1; CDR3 DNA: TGTGCCAGCAGTTACGCCGGACAGGGAGGCAATGAGCAGTTCTTC; CDR3 protein: CASSYAGQGGNEQFF
V gene: TRBV11-2; J gene: TRBJ2-7; clone size: -; CDR3 length: 15; D gene: -; CDR3 DNA: TGTGCCAGCAGCTTAGGAGGTCGGCGTAGCGGCGAGCAGTACTTC; CDR3 protein: CASSLGGRRSGEQYF
V gene: TRBV9; J gene: TRBJ2-7; clone size: -; CDR3 length: 13; D gene: -; CDR3 DNA: TGTGCCAGCAGCGTAGTCCCAGGGGTAAGGCAGTACTTC; CDR3 protein: CASSVVPGVRQYF
V gene: TRBV7-3; J gene: TRBJ2-3; clone size: -; CDR3 length: 17; D gene: TRBD2; CDR3 DNA: TGTGCCAGCAGCTTAAAGACTAGCGGAGATAGCACAGATACGCAGTATTTT; CDR3 protein: CASSLKTSGDSTDTQYF
V gene: TRBV5-1; J gene: TRBJ2-1; clone size: -; CDR3 length: 17; D gene: TRBD2; CDR3 DNA: TGCGCCAGCAAGTGGTCTAGCGGGTCCCCGGGAGGAAATGAGCAGTTCTTC; CDR3 protein: CASKWSSGSPGGNEQFF
V gene: TRBV5-1; J gene: TRBJ2-7; clone size: -; CDR3 length: 15; D gene: TRBD2; CDR3 DNA: TGCGCCAGCAGCCCCCTCCAGGGCGGGAGCTACGAGCAGTACTTC; CDR3 protein: CASSPLQGGSYEQYF
V gene: TRBV7-2; J gene: TRBJ2-1; clone size: once; CDR3 length: 14; D gene: -; CDR3 DNA: TGTGCCAGCAGCGTCGGACTCGGCTACAATGAGCAGTTCTTC; CDR3 protein: CASSVGLGYNEQFF
V gene: TRBV2; J gene: TRBJ2-3; clone size: -; CDR3 length: 14; D gene: TRBD2; CDR3 DNA: TGTGCCAGCAGTGGCGGACTAGGAACAGATACGCAGTATTTT; CDR3 protein: CASSGGLGTDTQYF
V gene: TRBV28; J gene: TRBJ2-6; clone size: -; CDR3 length: 15; D gene: -; CDR3 DNA: TGTGCCAGCAGCCCCCACTCCTCTGGGGCCAACGTCCTGACTTTC; CDR3 protein: CASSPHSSGANVLTF
V gene: TRBV28; J gene: TRBJ1-2; clone size: -; CDR3 length: 13; D gene: -; CDR3 DNA: TGTGCTTCCGGGGGTGTCGCTAACTATGGCTACACCTTC; CDR3 protein: CASGGVANYGYTF
V gene: TRBV5-6; J gene: TRBJ1-3; clone size: few; CDR3 length: 15; D gene: -; CDR3 DNA: TGTGCCAGCAGAGCGTTTGGCTCCTCTGGAAACACCATATATTTT; CDR3 protein: CASRAFGSSGNTIYF
V gene: TRBV6-4; J gene: TRBJ2-3; clone size: -; CDR3 length: 16; D gene: -; CDR3 DNA: TGTGCCAGCAGTGACTCGTATGGAGTTGGAACAGATACGCAGTATTTT; CDR3 protein: CASSDSYGVGTDTQYF